A selection of T cell receptor beta chains follows, all from one sample in a study of T cells after yellow fever vaccination. TCRdb used MiXCR to reprocess the 5' RACE reads, holding one entry per CDR3 protein. The table records approximately 300,000 distinct CDR3 sequences, about 10% of them present only once. Material: CD4+ T cells sorted from PBMCs, obtained 45 days after the yellow fever booster vaccination. These receptor sequences come from a man between 18 and 29 years old who received the YFV17D yellow fever vaccine. The CDR3 runs from the conserved cysteine through the conserved F or W. A D gene is named only where the DNA matches it firmly. Rows give clone size only sometimes, using once, few, many, or a class for an expanded clone.

cdr3_nt: TGCAGTGCCCCATCACAGGGGAACACTGAAGCTTTCTTT
cdr3_aa: CSAPSQGNTEAFF
v_call: TRBV20-1
clone_size: -
cdr3_length: 13
j_call: TRBJ1-1
d_call: -

cdr3_nt: TGCGCCAGCAGCCAAGGCAGACGGGAAGAAAAACTGTTTTTT
cdr3_aa: CASSQGRREEKLFF
v_call: TRBV4-3
clone_size: few
cdr3_length: 14
j_call: TRBJ1-4
d_call: -

cdr3_nt: TGTGCCAGCATCCCCATTAGGGGACAGGAAGCTTTCTTT
cdr3_aa: CASIPIRGQEAFF
v_call: TRBV2
clone_size: -
cdr3_length: 13
j_call: TRBJ1-1
d_call: TRBD1

cdr3_nt: TGTGCCAGCAGTTCGGACGGGGGAACAGCTTTCTTT
cdr3_aa: CASSSDGGTAFF
v_call: TRBV12-3/TRBV12-4
clone_size: many
cdr3_length: 12
j_call: TRBJ1-1
d_call: -

cdr3_nt: TGCAGTGTTAAGGGCTATCCCCAGCGGGGGGCCGGGGATACGCAGTATTTT
cdr3_aa: CSVKGYPQRGAGDTQYF
v_call: TRBV20-1
clone_size: -
cdr3_length: 17
j_call: TRBJ2-3
d_call: TRBD2

cdr3_nt: TGTGCCAGCAGCCGACAGGTTAGCAACACTGAAGCTTTCTTT
cdr3_aa: CASSRQVSNTEAFF
v_call: TRBV7-2
clone_size: many
cdr3_length: 14
j_call: TRBJ1-1
d_call: -

cdr3_nt: TGTGCCAGCAGTTTCCAACTCGACCACAGGGGAACCGGGGAGCTGTTTTTT
cdr3_aa: CASSFQLDHRGTGELFF
v_call: TRBV6-5
clone_size: few
cdr3_length: 17
j_call: TRBJ2-2
d_call: TRBD1

cdr3_nt: TGTGCCAGCACCGTGGACAGGGAAAATTCACCCCTCCACTTT
cdr3_aa: CASTVDRENSPLHF
v_call: TRBV6-5
clone_size: -
cdr3_length: 14
j_call: TRBJ1-6
d_call: TRBD1

cdr3_nt: TGTGCCAGCAGGCCGGGACAGGGCGTCACTGAAGCTTTCTTT
cdr3_aa: CASRPGQGVTEAFF
v_call: TRBV12-3/TRBV12-4
clone_size: few
cdr3_length: 14
j_call: TRBJ1-1
d_call: TRBD1

cdr3_nt: TGTGCCAGCAGCCGAACAGGGACCCAAGAGACCCAGTACTTC
cdr3_aa: CASSRTGTQETQYF
v_call: TRBV7-2
clone_size: -
cdr3_length: 14
j_call: TRBJ2-5
d_call: -

cdr3_nt: TGTGCCAGCAGAAATACAGGGATAGGCTATGGCTACACCTTC
cdr3_aa: CASRNTGIGYGYTF
v_call: TRBV12-3/TRBV12-4
clone_size: few
cdr3_length: 14
j_call: TRBJ1-2
d_call: -